The 9 T cell receptor beta chains below were found in one sample sequenced in a study of cytomegalovirus exposure and HLA in healthy donors. PCR primers comprised 60 Vbeta and 13 Jbeta primers. Here immunoSEQ multiplex PCR was the method, and the copy in TCRdb shows in-frame clones only, minus some. The sample lists 270,000 or so clones; roughly 85% were seen once. The material sequenced was PBMCs. These receptors were collected from a man aged 40-55 years in good health and CMV-seropositive.

The CDR3 sequence is CASRRDQETQYF. DNA of the CDR3: TGCGCCAGCAGGAGGGACCAAGAGACCCAGTACTTC. The genes are TRBV10-2 and TRBJ2-5, with D possibly matching TRBD2 (5 bases). V was shortened by 6 bases and J by 0 bases, with 5 bases between the two germline ends. CDR1 and CDR2 (germline): WSHSY, SAAADI. The CDR3 has 12 residues.

The chain has TRBV5-1 and TRBJ2-3, with TRBD1 identical over 11 bases. CDR3 length equals 18 residues. Looked up from germline, CDR1 is SGHRS and CDR2 is YFSETQ. Unmatched junction bases numbered 9, after V lost 0 bases and J lost 3 bases. The CDR3, as DNA: TGCGCCAGCAGCTTGGAGGGTGTGGGGACAGGGGGAACAGATACGCAGTATTTT. The encoded protein is CASSLEGVGTGGTDTQYF.

The J gene is TRBJ2-7, the V gene TRBV6-5; 7 bases align to TRBD1. Trimming removed 9 bases from V and 5 bases from J; junction bases left unmatched: 13. CDR3 length equals 14 residues. The V gene's germline CDR1 is MNHEY and CDR2 SVGAGI. The CDR3: CASMPVDRVDEQYF. The CDR3 coding sequence is TGTGCCAGTATGCCCGTCGACAGGGTAGACGAGCAGTACTTC.

The rearrangement joins TRBV28 to TRBJ1-5, with a tentative D call TRBD1 (5 bases). V was pared by 10 bases and J by 1 base, with 14 bases between. CDR1 MDHEN and CDR2 SYDVKM come from the germline V gene. This CDR3 contains 14 residues. In DNA, the CDR3 is TGTGCCACAAAAAAGGGGATGAGCAATCAGCCCCAGCATTTT. Its translation is CATKKGMSNQPQHF.

The chain is built from TRBV19 and TRBJ2-1, with D possibly matching TRBD2 (6 bases). Germline CDR1 and CDR2: LNHDA and SQIVND (reference sequence). The CDR3 is made up of 15 amino acids. Trimming stripped 4 bases from V and 5 bases from J, with 15 bases between. CDR3 coding DNA: TGTGCCAGTAGTACCATCCGGGAGCTCCACAATGAGCAGTTCTTC. Translating gives CASSTIRELHNEQFF. Using reference TRBV19 and TRBJ2-1 for the parts outside the CDR3, the full variable domain is DGGITQSPKYLFRKEGQNVTLSCEQNLNHDAMYWYRQDPGQGLRLIYYSQIVNDFQKGDIAEGYSVSREKKESFPLTVTSAQKNPTAFYLCASSTIRELHNEQFFGPGTRLTVL.

This clone was observed once. The gene calls are TRBV7-9 and TRBJ1-1; TRBD1 matches at 7 bases. J gave up 4 bases and V 2 bases, and 7 bases lay outside the gene matches. The CDR3 length is 15 residues. Germline loops: CDR1 SEHNR, CDR2 FQNEAQ (reference sequence). This CDR3 is CASSLLGQLSTEAFF. DNA of the CDR3: TGTGCCAGCAGCTTATTGGGACAGTTGAGCACTGAAGCTTTCTTT.

The V call is TRBV27, the J call TRBJ2-2, with 8 bases matching TRBD2. The germline V gene encodes CDR1 MNHEY and CDR2 SMNVEV (reference sequence). This CDR3 region has 14 residues. The trim removed 4 bases at V and 5 bases at J, leaving 3 bases unmatched. The CDR3: CASSWSSGTGELFF. CDR3 nucleotides: TGTGCCAGCAGTTGGTCTAGCGGGACCGGGGAGCTGTTTTTT.

The rearrangement links TRBV27 to TRBJ2-7; TRBD2 might be the D (6 bases). The CDR3 sequence is 14 residues long. Trimming removed 6 bases from V and 0 bases from J, with 12 bases in between. Germline V gene sequence: CDR1 MNHEY, CDR2 SMNVEV (reference sequence). The CDR3 DNA reads as TGTGCCAGCAGGAGGGCGGGGAACTCCTACGAGCAGTACTTC. Translating it yields CASRRAGNSYEQYF.

The chain joins TRBV29-1 to TRBJ1-1; D is uncertain. The CDR3 sequence is 11 residues long. Germline V CDR1 and CDR2: SQVTM, ANQGSEA. Trimming left V 6 bases short and J 1 base short, with 6 bases between. CDR3 coding DNA: TGCAGCGTCCCCGGGAACACTGAAGCTTTCTTT. Its translation: CSVPGNTEAFF.